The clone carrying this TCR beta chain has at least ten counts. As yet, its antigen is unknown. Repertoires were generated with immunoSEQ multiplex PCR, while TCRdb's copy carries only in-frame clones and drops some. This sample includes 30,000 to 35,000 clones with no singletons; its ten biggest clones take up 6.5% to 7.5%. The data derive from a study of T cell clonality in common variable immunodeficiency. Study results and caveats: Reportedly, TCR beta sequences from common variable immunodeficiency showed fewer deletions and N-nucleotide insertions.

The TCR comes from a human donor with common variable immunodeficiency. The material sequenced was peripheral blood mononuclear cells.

The CDR3 here is CASSSSLAGGRFEQFF. The covered CDR3 bases are TGTGCCAGCAGCTCCTCACTAGCGGGAGGGCGGTTTGAG. The chain joins TRBV5-4 to TRBJ2-1; 13 bases line up with TRBD2. The read is 3 residues too short to cover the CDR3 end, so that end is filled in from the germline J gene. J gave up 9 bases and V 3 bases, and 9 bases lay outside the gene matches. This CDR3 is 16 amino acids long. Germline V gene data show CDR1 as SGHNT and CDR2 as YYREEE (reference sequence).